This entry lists 21 T cell receptor beta chains sequenced from one sample in a study of regulatory T cells in long-lasting Graves disease. Researchers made TCR beta libraries by using iRepertoire HTBI primers and running Arm-PCR on CDR3 regions. One entry per CDR3 protein results from TCRdb running MiXCR on the multiplex PCR reads. The sample carries 520,000 or so distinct CDR3 sequences, around 12% recorded once. Time point meaning: newly diagnosed GD, antithyroid drugs for less than 3 months. The TCR library was prepared using RNA isolated from PBMCs. This sample also belongs to another study, concerning T cells in Graves' hyperthyroidism and ophthalmopathy.

The sample here was peripheral blood mononuclear cells (PBMCs), taken at new diagnosis, from a patient treated with antithyroid drugs. These TCRs come from a woman younger than 45 with Graves disease.

This chain joins TRBV20-1 and TRBJ2-1, with 8 positions matching TRBD2. The CDR3 has 16 amino acids. Germline CDR1 DFQATT, CDR2 SNEGSKA (reference sequence). V lost 4 bases and J lost 10; bases outside the gene matches: 18. The CDR3 region has the DNA TGCAGTGCTACTCAACCCGGGCTAGCGGGCGCGCGGGAGCAGTTCTTC. Translated: CSATQPGLAGAREQFF.

This clonotype was found a few times. CDR3 loop: CSASPGVSSYNEQFF. Written as DNA, the CDR3 is TGCAGTGCTAGCCCGGGTGTGAGCTCCTACAATGAGCAGTTCTTC. The gene calls are TRBV20-1 and TRBJ2-1; no firm D call. Trimming stripped 3 bases from V and 0 bases from J, with 12 bases between. CDR3 length: 15 amino acids. Germline CDR1 is DFQATT and CDR2 is SNEGSKA (reference sequence).

This clonotype was counted many times. The genes are TRBV11-3 and TRBJ2-1; 11 bases line up with TRBD1. The germline V gene has CDR1 SGHNT and CDR2 YENEEA. With 2 bases clipped from V and 9 bases from J, the junction kept 12 bases outside the gene matches. The CDR3 length is 17 residues. The CDR3 region has the DNA TGTGCCAGCAGCTTAAGGGCGCATGGACAGGGGGCGTCTGAGCAGTTCTTC. Protein product: CASSLRAHGQGASEQFF.

In its sample, this clonotype was seen many times. The chain combines TRBV12-3 or TRBV12-4 with TRBJ2-5; D not certain. V lost 7 bases and J 2 bases, leaving 14 bases between the germline ends. The CDR3 is 14 residues long. For the CDR3, the DNA is TGTGCCAGCACCATCCTGGGCCGTCAAGAGACCCAGTACTTC. Translation: CASTILGRQETQYF.

This clonotype was counted ten times or more. The chain employs TRBV12-3 or TRBV12-4 and TRBJ2-7; D gene ambiguous. The V end lost 5 bases, the J end lost 2 bases, and 13 bases lay between the germline ends. CDR3 length equals 14 residues. The CDR3 region has the DNA TGTGCCAGCAGTCCCCGTAGAAACCCCTACGAGCAGTACTTC. Protein product: CASSPRRNPYEQYF.

On this clonotype: This CDR3 is missing its conserved last phenylalanine or tryptophan, likely due to a read error. V and J are TRBV7-3 and TRBJ2-2; 7 bases align to TRBD2. With V trimmed by 7 bases and J by 2 bases, 10 bases remained unmatched. The CDR3 sequence is 16 residues long. Looked up from germline, CDR1 is SGHTA and CDR2 is FQGTGA. CDR3: CASKRWRENNTGELFS. CDR3 nucleotide sequence: TGTGCCAGCAAGAGGTGGCGGGAGAACAACACCGGGGAGCTGTTTTCT.

This clonotype was seen repeatedly, ten times or more. The chain couples TRBV28 to TRBJ2-7; no firm D call. This CDR3 has 15 residues. V was shortened by 3 bases and J by 2 bases, with 14 bases between the two germline ends. The germline gives CDR1 MDHEN, CDR2 SYDVKM. The CDR3 protein is CASSFANTYTYEQYF. Here the CDR3 DNA reads TGTGCCAGCAGTTTTGCGAACACATATACCTACGAGCAGTACTTC.

This clonotype was seen repeatedly, ten times or more. This chain links TRBV19 with TRBJ2-7, with a weak D call TRBD2 (5 bases). Germline V CDR1 and CDR2: LNHDA, SQIVND (reference sequence). The CDR3 extends over 14 amino acids. Trimming removed 3 bases from V and 0 bases from J, with 9 bases in between. For the CDR3, the DNA is TGTGCCAGTAGTATGAGGGCAGGCTCCTACGAGCAGTACTTC. This gives the protein CASSMRAGSYEQYF.

CDR3 sequence: CASRSGTLNNSPLHF. The CDR3 bases are TGTGCCAGCAGATCCGGGACATTGAATAATTCACCCCTCCACTTT. V usage is TRBV6-1 and J usage is TRBJ1-6; possible D gene TRBD1, 6 bases. CDR3 length equals 15 residues. Trimming left V 6 bases short and J 5 bases short, with 14 bases between. Germline CDR1 and CDR2: MNHNS and SASEGT.

The chain is built from TRBV6-1 and TRBJ2-7; D is unresolved. Germline values: CDR1 MNHNS, CDR2 SASEGT. Trimming left V 3 bases short and J 2 bases short, with 14 bases between. The length of the CDR3 is 15 residues. For the CDR3, the DNA is TGTGCCAGCAGTGATGAATTGAACGGCCCCTACGAGCAGTACTTC. Encoded protein: CASSDELNGPYEQYF.

J is TRBJ2-3 and V is TRBV15; the match to TRBD2 covers 8 bases. Germline lookup yields CDR1 LNHNV and CDR2 YYDKDF (reference sequence). The CDR3 length is 16 residues. V was pared by 1 base and J by 2 bases, with 5 bases of the junction left unmatched. The DNA for the CDR3 is TGTGCCACCAGCAGAGCTACTAGCGGTCCCACAGATACGCAGTATTTT. Translation: CATSRATSGPTDTQYF.

A word on this clonotype: This likely came from a read error, as a far larger clone is one base away. The chain joins TRBV11-2 to TRBJ1-4; D is unresolved. CDR3 length: 16 amino acids. V gave up 5 bases and J gave up 0 bases, with 13 bases separating them. Germline lookup yields CDR1 SGHAT and CDR2 FQNNGV. The CDR3 sequence: CASSLRSGATNEKLFF. The DNA of the CDR3 is TGTGCCAGCAGCCTCAGGTCGGGTGCAACTAATGAAAAACTGTTTTTT.

Ten or more counts support this clonotype. The V and J genes are TRBV6-5 and TRBJ1-1; TRBD1 might be the D (5 bases). V was clipped by 2 bases and J by 5 bases, with 9 bases between them. This CDR3 contains 13 residues. CDR1 and CDR2 from the germline V gene are MNHEY and SVGAGI. In nucleotides, the CDR3 is TGTGCCAGCAGTTACGACAGAAGGACTGAAGCTTTCTTT. This encodes CASSYDRRTEAFF.

As for this clonotype: This could be a read error, since a much larger clone is one nucleotide away. The conserved closing phenylalanine or tryptophan is absent in this CDR3, likely reflecting a read error. This sequence joins TRBV20-1 and TRBJ2-5; perhaps TRBD2 as D (6 bases). Trimming removed 6 bases at V and 1 base at J, with 15 bases between. The CDR3 is made up of 14 amino acids. In germline, CDR1 is DFQATT, CDR2 SNEGSKA (reference sequence). The CDR3 sequence: CSAHVGAGQETQYS. CDR3 DNA: TGCAGTGCCCATGTAGGAGCGGGCCAAGAGACCCAGTACTCC.

As for this clonotype: Because it lacks the conserved phenylalanine or tryptophan at the end, this CDR3 is likely a read error. The gene calls are TRBV28 and TRBJ2-7, with 9 bases fitting TRBD2. Per the germline V gene, CDR1 is MDHEN and CDR2 is SYDVKM. The CDR3 extends over 20 amino acids. The V segment lost 3 bases and the J segment 0 bases; nucleotides outside the gene matches: 18. The DNA for the CDR3 is TGTGCCAGCAGTTTTCCGAGTCGTTCTAGCGGGACCCTACTCTCCTACGAGCAGTACCTC. Translating gives CASSFPSRSSGTLLSYEQYL.

This clonotype was detected only a few times. This sequence joins TRBV3-1 and TRBJ2-5; no reliable D call. The germline CDR1 and CDR2 sequences are LGHDT and YNNKEL (reference sequence). Trimming left V 3 bases short and J 5 bases short, with 10 bases between. This CDR3 comprises 13 residues. The CDR3 nucleotides are TGTGCCAGCAGCCAGATAGCACTTGAGACCCAGTACTTC. Residues: CASSQIALETQYF.

Ten or more counts support this clonotype. This chain links TRBV7-2 with TRBJ1-1, with 7 bases fitting TRBD1. Germline loops: CDR1 SGHTA, CDR2 FQGNSA. The trim removed 5 bases at V and 3 bases at J, leaving 12 bases unmatched. The CDR3 has 16 amino acids. The CDR3 region has the DNA TGTGCCAGCAGCCCACGCTCAGGGGGTGGGTACACTGAAGCTTTCTTT. As protein: CASSPRSGGGYTEAFF.

This sequence joins TRBV9 and TRBJ2-5; 8 bases map to TRBD2. Losses at the gene ends were 6 bases for V and 5 bases for J; bases not matched to a gene: 18. The CDR3 contains 17 residues. Germline CDR1 is SGDLS and CDR2 is YYNGEE. The CDR3 spells CASTLGGGSGSSETQYF. Here the CDR3 DNA reads TGTGCCAGCACCCTCGGGGGGGGCAGCGGATCCTCTGAGACCCAGTACTTC.

This clonotype was seen many times. V and J are TRBV2 and TRBJ2-1; possibly TRBD2 for D (6 bases). The germline CDR1 and CDR2 sequences are SNHLY and FYNNEI. Trimming removed 3 bases at V and 12 bases at J, with 9 bases between. CDR3 size: 11 residues. The DNA for the CDR3 is TGTGCCAGCAGTGAGGCGGGATGGCAGTTCTTC. Its protein is CASSEAGWQFF.

A word on this clonotype: A far larger clone is just one base off, so this is likely a read error. A read error is likely, as this CDR3 ends without the conserved phenylalanine or tryptophan. The genes are TRBV11-2 and TRBJ1-1; tentative D call: TRBD1 (5 bases). CDR1 is SGHAT, CDR2 FQNNGV, per germline. The CDR3 length is 12 residues. Trimming left V 5 bases short and J 6 bases short, with 10 bases between. CDR3 loop: CASSTGGAEAFL. CDR3 sequence (DNA): TGTGCCAGCAGCACCGGGGGGGCTGAAGCTTTCCTT.

The chain combines TRBV30 with TRBJ2-7; TRBD1 might be the D (6 bases). The CDR3 length is 14 residues. Trimming shortened V by 3 bases and J by 0 bases, and 12 bases separated the two germline ends. CDR1 is GTSNPN, CDR2 SVGIG, per germline (reference sequence). For the CDR3, the DNA is TGTGCCTGGAGAGGGACACCGAACTCCTACGAGCAGTACTTC. Amino acids: CAWRGTPNSYEQYF.